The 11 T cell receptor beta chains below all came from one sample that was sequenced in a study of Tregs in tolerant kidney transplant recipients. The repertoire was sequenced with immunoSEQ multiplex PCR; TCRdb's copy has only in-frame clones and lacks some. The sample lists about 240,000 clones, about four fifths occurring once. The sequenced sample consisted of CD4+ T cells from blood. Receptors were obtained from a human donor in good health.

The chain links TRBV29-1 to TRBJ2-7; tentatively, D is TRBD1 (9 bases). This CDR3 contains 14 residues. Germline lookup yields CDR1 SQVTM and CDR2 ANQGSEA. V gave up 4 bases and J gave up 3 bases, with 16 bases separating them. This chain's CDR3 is CSVAGGTGYYEQYF. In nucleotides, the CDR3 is TGCAGCGTTGCGGGGGGGACAGGGTACTACGAGCAGTACTTC.

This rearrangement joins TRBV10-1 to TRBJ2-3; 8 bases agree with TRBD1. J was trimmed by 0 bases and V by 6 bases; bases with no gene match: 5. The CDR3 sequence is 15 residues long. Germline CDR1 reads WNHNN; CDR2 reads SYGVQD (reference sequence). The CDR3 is CASSDRGTSTDTQYF. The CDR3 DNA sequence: TGCGCCAGCAGCGACAGGGGAACTAGCACAGATACGCAGTATTTT.

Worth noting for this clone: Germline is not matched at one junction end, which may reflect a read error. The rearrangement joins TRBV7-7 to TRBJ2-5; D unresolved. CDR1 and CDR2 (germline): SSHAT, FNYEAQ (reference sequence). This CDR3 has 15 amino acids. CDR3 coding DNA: TGTGCTAGCAGCTTAGTTGCCAGCACCCAAGAGACCCAGTACTTC. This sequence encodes CASSLVASTQETQYF.

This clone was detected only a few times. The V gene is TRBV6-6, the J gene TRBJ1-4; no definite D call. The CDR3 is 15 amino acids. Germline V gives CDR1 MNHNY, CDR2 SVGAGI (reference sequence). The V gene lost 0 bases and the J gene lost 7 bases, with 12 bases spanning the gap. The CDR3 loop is CASSYSSGIREKLFF. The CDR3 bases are TGTGCCAGCAGTTACTCATCGGGGATTCGTGAAAAACTGTTTTTT.

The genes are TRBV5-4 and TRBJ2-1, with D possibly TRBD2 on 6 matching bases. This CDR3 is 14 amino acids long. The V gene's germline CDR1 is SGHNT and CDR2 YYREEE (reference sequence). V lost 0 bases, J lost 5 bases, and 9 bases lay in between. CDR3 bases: TGTGCCAGCAGCTTGGACGGGAGTGACAATGAGCAGTTCTTC. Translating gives CASSLDGSDNEQFF.

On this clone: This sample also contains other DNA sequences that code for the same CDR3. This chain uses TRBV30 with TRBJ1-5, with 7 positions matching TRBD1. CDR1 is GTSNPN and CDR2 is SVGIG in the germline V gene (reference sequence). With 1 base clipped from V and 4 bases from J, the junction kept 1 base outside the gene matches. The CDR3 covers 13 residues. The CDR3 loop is CAWSAGGNQPQHF. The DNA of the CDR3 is TGTGCCTGGAGTGCAGGGGGAAATCAGCCCCAGCATTTT.

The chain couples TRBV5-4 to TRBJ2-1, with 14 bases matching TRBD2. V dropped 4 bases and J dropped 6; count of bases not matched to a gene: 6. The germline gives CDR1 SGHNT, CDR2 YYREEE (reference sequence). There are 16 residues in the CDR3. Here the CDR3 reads CASSRLTSGRANEQFF. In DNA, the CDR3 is TGTGCCAGCAGCCGCCTGACTAGCGGGAGGGCCAATGAGCAGTTCTTC.

The CDR3 is CASSSIPGQAPNEQFF. In DNA form, the CDR3 reads TGTGCCAGCAGCTCGATCCCGGGACAGGCCCCCAATGAGCAGTTCTTC. This chain connects TRBV11-2 to TRBJ2-1, with 8 bases identical to TRBD1. Germline V gene data show CDR1 as SGHAT and CDR2 as FQNNGV. V shed 4 bases, J shed 6 bases, and the junction held 11 bases outside the gene matches. The CDR3 is made up of 16 amino acids. Together with reference TRBV11-2 and TRBJ2-1, the CDR3 gives the full variable domain: EAGVAQSPRYKIIEKRQSVAFWCNPISGHATLYWYQQILGQGPKLLIQFQNNGVVDDSQLPKDRFSAERLKGVDSTLKIQPAKLEDSAVYLCASSSIPGQAPNEQFFGPGTRLTVL.

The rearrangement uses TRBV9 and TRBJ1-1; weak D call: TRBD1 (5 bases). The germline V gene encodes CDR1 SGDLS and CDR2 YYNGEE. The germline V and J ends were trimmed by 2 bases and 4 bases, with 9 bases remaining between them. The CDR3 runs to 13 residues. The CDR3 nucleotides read TGTGCCAGCAGCGTCGGTGGGGCCACTGAAGCTTTCTTT. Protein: CASSVGGATEAFF.

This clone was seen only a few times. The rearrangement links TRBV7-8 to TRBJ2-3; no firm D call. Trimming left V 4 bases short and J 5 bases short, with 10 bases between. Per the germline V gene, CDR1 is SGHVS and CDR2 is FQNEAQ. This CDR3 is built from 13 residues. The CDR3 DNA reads TGTGCCAGCAGCTCCCTACGGGTAGATACGCAGTATTTT. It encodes CASSSLRVDTQYF.

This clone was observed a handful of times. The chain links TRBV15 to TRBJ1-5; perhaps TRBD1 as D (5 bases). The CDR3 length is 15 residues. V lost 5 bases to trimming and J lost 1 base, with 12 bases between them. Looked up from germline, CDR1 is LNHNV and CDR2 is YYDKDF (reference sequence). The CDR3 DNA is TGTGCCACCAGCGGAGGGGTAAGAAGCAATCAGCCCCAGCATTTT. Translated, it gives CATSGGVRSNQPQHF.